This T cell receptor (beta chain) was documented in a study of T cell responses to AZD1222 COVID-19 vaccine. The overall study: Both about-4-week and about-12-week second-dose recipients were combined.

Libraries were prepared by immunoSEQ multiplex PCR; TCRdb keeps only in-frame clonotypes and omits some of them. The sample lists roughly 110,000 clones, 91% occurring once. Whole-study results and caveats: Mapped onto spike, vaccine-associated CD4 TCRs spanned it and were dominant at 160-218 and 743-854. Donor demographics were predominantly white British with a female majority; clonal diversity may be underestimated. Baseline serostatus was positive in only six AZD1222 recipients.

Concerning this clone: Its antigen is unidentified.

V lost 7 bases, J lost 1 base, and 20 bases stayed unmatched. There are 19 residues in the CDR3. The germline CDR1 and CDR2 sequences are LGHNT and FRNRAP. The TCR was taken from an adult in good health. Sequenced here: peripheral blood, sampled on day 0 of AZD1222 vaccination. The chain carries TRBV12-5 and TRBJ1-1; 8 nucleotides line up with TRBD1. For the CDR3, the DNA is TGTGCTAGTGCAAAACGACAAATCCCCGGGGGACAGGAGAACACTGAAGCTTTCTTT. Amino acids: CASAKRQIPGGQENTEAFF. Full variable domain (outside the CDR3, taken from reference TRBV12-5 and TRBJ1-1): DARVTQTPRHKVTEMGQEVTMRCQPILGHNTVFWYRQTMMQGLELLAYFRNRAPLDDSGMPKDRFSAEMPDATLATLKIQPSEPRDSAVYFCASAKRQIPGGQENTEAFFGQGTRLTVV.